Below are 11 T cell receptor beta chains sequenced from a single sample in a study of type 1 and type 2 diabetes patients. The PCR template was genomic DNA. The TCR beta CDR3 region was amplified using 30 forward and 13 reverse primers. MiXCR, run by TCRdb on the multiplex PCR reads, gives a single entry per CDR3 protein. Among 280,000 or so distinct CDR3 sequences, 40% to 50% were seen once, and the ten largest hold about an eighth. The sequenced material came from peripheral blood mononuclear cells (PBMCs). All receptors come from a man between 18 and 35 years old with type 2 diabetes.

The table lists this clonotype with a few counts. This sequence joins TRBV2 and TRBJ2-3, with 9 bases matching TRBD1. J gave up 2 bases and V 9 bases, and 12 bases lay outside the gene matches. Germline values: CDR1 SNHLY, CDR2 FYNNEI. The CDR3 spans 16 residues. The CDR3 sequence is CARGQGPNPDTDTQYF. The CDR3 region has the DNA TGTGCCAGAGGACAGGGGCCCAATCCAGACACAGATACGCAGTATTTT.

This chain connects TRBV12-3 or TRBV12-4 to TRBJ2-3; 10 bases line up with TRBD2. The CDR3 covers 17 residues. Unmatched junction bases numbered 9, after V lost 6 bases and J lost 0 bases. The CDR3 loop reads CASRAGLAAASTDTQYF. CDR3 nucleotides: TGTGCCAGCAGGGCCGGACTAGCGGCCGCTAGCACAGATACGCAGTATTTT.

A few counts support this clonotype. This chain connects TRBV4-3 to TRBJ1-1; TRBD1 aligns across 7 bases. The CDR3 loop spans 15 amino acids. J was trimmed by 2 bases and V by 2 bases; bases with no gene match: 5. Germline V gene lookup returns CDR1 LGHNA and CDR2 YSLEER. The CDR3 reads CASSQLGQVNTEAFF. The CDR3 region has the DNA TGCGCCAGCAGCCAACTCGGACAGGTAAACACTGAAGCTTTCTTT.

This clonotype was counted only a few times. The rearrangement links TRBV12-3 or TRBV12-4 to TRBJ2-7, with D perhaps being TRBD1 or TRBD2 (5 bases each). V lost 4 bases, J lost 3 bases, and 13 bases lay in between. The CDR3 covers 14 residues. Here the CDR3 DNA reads TGTGCCAGCAGTTCATACGGGACGCTCTACGAGCAGTACTTC. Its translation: CASSSYGTLYEQYF.

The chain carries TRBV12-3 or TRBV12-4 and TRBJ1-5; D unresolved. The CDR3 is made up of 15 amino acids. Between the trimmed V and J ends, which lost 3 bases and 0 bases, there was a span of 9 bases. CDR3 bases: TGTGCCAGCAGTTTTGGGTATTATAGCAATCAGCCCCAGCATTTT. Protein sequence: CASSFGYYSNQPQHF.

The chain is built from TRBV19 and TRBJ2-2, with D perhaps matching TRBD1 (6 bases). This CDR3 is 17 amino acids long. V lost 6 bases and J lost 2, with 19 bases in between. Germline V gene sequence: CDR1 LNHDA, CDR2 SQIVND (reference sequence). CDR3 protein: CASRTRDGTSNTGELFF. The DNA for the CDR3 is TGTGCCAGTAGAACGAGGGACGGGACATCTAACACCGGGGAGCTGTTTTTT.

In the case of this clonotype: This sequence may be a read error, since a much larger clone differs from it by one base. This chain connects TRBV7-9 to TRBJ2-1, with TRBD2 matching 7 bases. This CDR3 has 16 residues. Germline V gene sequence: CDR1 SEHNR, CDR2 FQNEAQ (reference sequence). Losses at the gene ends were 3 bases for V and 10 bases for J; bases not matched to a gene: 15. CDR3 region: CASSLDGRGSYYEQFF. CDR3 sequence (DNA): TGTGCCAGCAGCTTGGACGGGCGGGGGAGCTACTACGAGCAGTTCTTC.

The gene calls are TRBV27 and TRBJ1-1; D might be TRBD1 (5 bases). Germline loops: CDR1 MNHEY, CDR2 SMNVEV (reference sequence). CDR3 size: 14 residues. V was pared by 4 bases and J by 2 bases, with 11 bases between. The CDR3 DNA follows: TGTGCCAGCAGTTACGGGGGAGGAAACACTGAAGCTTTCTTT. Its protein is CASSYGGGNTEAFF.

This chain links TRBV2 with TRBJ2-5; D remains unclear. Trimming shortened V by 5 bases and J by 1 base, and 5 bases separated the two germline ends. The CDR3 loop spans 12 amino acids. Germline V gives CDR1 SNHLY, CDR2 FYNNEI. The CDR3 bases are TGTGCCAGCAGTCGGACCCAAGAGACCCAGTACTTC. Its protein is CASSRTQETQYF.

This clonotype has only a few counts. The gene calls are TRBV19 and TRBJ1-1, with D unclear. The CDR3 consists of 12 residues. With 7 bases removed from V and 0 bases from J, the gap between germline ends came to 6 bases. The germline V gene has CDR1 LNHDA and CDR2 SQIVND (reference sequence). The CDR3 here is CASMEMNTEAFF. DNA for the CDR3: TGTGCCAGTATGGAAATGAACACTGAAGCTTTCTTT.

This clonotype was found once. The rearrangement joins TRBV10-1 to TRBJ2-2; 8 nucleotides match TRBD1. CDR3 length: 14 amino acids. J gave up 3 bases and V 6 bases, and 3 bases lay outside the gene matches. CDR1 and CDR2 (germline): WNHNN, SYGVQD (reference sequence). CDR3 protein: CASSRGQDTGELFF. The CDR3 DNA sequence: TGCGCCAGCAGCAGGGGGCAGGACACCGGGGAGCTGTTTTTT.